Included here is one T cell receptor beta chain sequence, with context. This entry belongs to a study of blood T cell repertoires in COVID-19. Background on the study: Sample material is recorded as cDNA or gDNA derived from T cells, B-cell-depleted T cells, or PBMCs.

As originally analysed: How many nucleated cells were present was estimated from reference gene primer amplification. Only in-frame clones appear in the TCRdb table, and some are missing; sequencing was by immunoSEQ multiplex PCR. V and J calls and clone size are as listed in that table; D and trimming were resolved from the DNA. There are approximately 210,000 clones in the sample; about 91% occur only once, and roughly 1.2% lies in the top ten. The CDR3 has 17 amino acids. V lost 3 bases and J lost 2; bases outside the gene matches: 9. Per germline, CDR1 KGHSH and CDR2 LQKENI. The TCR comes from a man aged 25-45 years with acute or convalescent COVID-19. The chain combines TRBV18 with TRBJ2-2; 7 positions agree with TRBD1. Material: peripheral blood. The CDR3 loop reads CASSPRSGTDNTGELFF. CDR3 nucleotides: TGTGCCAGCTCACCCCGATCCGGGACAGATAACACCGGGGAGCTGTTTTTT.